This T cell receptor beta chain is drawn from a study of control samples from healthy donors and cancer patients. The data were produced by immunoSEQ multiplex PCR, yet TCRdb's version contains in-frame clones alone and is incomplete. In the table there are 150,000 to 180,000 clones, roughly 93% of which are singletons. V was pared by 5 bases and J by 0 bases, with 10 bases of the junction left unmatched. Germline V gives CDR1 LGHDT, CDR2 YNNKEL (reference sequence). This CDR3 region has 17 residues. The sequence derives from a man in his fifties or sixties in good health. The chain has TRBV3-1 (or the pseudogene TRBV3-2) and TRBJ2-1; 7 nucleotides agree with TRBD1. Sequenced input: blood. CDR3 coding DNA: TGTGCCAGCAGCACACGGACAGGCCCACACTCCTACAATGAGCAGTTCTTC. It codes for CASSTRTGPHSYNEQFF.